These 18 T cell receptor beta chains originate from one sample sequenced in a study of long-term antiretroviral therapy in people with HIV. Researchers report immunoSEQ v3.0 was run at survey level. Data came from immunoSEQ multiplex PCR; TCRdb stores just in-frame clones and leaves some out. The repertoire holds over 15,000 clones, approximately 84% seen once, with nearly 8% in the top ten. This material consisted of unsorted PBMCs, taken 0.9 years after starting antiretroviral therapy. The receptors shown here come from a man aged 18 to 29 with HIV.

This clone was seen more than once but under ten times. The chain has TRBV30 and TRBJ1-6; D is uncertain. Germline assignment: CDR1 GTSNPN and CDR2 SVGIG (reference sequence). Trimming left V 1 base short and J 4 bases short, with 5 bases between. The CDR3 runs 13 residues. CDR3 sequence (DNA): TGTGCCTGGAGTGAACAGTATAATTCACCCCTCCACTTT. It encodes CAWSEQYNSPLHF.

CDR3 sequence: CASSVGSGSGANVLTF. In nucleotides, the CDR3 is TGTGCCAGCAGCGTAGGGAGTGGTTCTGGGGCCAACGTCCTGACTTTC. V and J are TRBV9 and TRBJ2-6; D is unresolved. The V gene's germline CDR1 is SGDLS and CDR2 YYNGEE. The CDR3 length is 16 residues. V was cut by 0 bases and J by 1 base, with 8 bases left in between.

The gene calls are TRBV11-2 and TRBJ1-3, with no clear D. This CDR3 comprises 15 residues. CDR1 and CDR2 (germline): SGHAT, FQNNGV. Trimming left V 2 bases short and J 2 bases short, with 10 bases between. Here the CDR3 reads CASSLYVLPGNTIYF. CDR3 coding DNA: TGTGCCAGCAGCTTATATGTACTACCTGGAAACACCATATATTTT.

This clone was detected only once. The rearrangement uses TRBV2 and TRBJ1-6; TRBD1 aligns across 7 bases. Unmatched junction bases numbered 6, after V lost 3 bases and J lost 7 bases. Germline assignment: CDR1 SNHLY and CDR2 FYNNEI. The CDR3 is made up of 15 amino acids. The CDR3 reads CASSDRQGNNSPLHF. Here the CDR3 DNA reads TGTGCCAGCAGTGACCGACAGGGTAACAATTCACCCCTCCACTTT.

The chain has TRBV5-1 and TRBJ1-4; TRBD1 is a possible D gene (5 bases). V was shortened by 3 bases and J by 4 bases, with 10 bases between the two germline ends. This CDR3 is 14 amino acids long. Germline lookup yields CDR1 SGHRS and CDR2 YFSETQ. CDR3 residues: CASSWDYLNEKLFF. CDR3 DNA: TGCGCCAGCAGCTGGGACTACCTTAATGAAAAACTGTTTTTT.

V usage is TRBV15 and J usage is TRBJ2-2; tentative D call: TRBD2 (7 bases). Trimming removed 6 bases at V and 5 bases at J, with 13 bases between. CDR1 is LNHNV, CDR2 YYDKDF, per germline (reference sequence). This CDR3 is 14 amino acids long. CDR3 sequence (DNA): TGTGCCACCAGTGTAGGGGGAGGGACCGGGGAGCTGTTTTTT. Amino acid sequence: CATSVGGGTGELFF.

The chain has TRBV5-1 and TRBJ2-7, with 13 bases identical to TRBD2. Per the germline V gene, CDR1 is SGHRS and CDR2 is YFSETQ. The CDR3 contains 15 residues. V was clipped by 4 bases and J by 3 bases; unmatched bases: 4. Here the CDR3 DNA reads TGCGCCAGCAGCGGGGGACTAGCGGGGAACTACGAGCAGTACTTC. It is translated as CASSGGLAGNYEQYF.

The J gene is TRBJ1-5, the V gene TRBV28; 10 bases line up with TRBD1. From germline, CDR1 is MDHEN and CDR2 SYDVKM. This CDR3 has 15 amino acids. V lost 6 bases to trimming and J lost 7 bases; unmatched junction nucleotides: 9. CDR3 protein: CASSWGTGVLQPQHF. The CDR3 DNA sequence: TGTGCCAGCAGCTGGGGGACAGGGGTTTTACAGCCCCAGCATTTT.

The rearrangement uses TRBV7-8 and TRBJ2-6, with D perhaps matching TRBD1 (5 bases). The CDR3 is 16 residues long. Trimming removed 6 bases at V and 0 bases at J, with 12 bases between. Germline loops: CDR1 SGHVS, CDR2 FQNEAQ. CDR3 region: CASRYDRHSGANVLTF. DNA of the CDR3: TGTGCCAGCAGGTACGACAGACACTCTGGGGCCAACGTCCTGACTTTC.

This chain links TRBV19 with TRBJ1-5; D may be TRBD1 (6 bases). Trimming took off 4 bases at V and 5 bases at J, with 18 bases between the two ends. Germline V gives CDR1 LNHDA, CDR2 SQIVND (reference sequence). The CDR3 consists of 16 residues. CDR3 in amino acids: CASSTGTLSGDQPQHF. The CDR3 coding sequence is TGTGCCAGTAGTACGGGGACACTATCGGGTGATCAGCCCCAGCATTTT.

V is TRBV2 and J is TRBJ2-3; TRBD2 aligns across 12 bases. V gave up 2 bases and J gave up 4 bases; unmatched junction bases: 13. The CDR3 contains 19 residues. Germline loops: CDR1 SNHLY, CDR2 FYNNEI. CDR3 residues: CASSERWGLAGGLADTQYF. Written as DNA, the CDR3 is TGTGCCAGCAGTGAAAGGTGGGGTCTAGCGGGGGGGCTTGCAGATACGCAGTATTTT.

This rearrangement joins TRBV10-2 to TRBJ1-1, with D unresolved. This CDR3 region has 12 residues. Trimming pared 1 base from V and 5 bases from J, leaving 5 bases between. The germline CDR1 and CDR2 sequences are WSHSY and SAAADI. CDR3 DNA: TGCGCCAGCAGTGAGTATCTGACTGAAGCTTTCTTT. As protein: CASSEYLTEAFF.

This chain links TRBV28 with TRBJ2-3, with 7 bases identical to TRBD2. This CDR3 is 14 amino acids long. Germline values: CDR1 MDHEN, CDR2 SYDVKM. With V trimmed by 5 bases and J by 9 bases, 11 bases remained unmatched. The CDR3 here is CASSIPRSRGTQYF. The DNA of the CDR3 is TGTGCCAGCAGTATCCCCAGGTCGCGGGGGACGCAGTATTTT.

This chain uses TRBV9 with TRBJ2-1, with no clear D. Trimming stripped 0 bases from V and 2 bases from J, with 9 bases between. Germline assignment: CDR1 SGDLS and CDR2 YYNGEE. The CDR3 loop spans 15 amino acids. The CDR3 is CASSVEGWTYNEQFF. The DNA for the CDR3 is TGTGCCAGCAGCGTAGAAGGCTGGACCTACAATGAGCAGTTCTTC.

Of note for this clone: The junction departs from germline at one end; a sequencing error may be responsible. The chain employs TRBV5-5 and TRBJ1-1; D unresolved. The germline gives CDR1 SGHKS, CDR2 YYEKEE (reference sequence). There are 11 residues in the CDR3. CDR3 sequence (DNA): TGTGCCAGCAGCTTCTCGCAGACCCCCTCCTTT. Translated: CASSFSQTPSF.

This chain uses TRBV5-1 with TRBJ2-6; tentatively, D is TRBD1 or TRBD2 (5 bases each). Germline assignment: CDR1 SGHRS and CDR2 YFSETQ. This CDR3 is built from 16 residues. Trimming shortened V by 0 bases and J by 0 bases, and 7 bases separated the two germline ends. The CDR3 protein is CASSLGGSSGANVLTF. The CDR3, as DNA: TGCGCCAGCAGCTTGGGGGGGAGCTCTGGGGCCAACGTCCTGACTTTC.

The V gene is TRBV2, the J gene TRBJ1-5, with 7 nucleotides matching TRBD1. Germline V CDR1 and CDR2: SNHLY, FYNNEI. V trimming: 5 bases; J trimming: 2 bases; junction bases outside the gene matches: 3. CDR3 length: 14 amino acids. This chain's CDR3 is CASSPDRGNQPQHF. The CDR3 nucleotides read TGTGCCAGCAGTCCTGACAGGGGCAATCAGCCCCAGCATTTT.

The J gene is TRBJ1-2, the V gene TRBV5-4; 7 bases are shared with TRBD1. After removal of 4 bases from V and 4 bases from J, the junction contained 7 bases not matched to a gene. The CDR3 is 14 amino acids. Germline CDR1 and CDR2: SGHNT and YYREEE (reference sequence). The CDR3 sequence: CASSLGQEPYGYTF. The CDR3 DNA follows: TGTGCCAGCAGCCTCGGACAGGAGCCCTATGGCTACACCTTC. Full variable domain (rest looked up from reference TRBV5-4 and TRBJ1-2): ETGVTQSPTHLIKTRGQQVTLRCSSQSGHNTVSWYQQALGQGPQFIFQYYREEENGRGNFPPRFSGLQFPNYSSELNVNALELDDSALYLCASSLGQEPYGYTFGSGTRLTVV.